The rows below give T cell receptor beta chains drawn from one sample of a study of T cell responses to AZD1222 COVID-19 vaccine. Repertoires were generated with immunoSEQ multiplex PCR, while TCRdb's copy carries only in-frame clones and drops some. The table lists 160,000 or so clones, around 90% of them singletons, with 1.5% to 2% in the top ten. Material: peripheral blood, obtained on day 0 of AZD1222 vaccination. The receptors stem from an adult in good health. CDR3s include the opening cysteine and the closing phenylalanine or tryptophan. The D gene is left open where the match is weak. Size tells how often a clone was seen (once, few, many) or the class of an expanded clone, and some rows leave it out.

J gene | clone size | D gene | V gene | CDR3 protein | CDR3 DNA
TRBJ2-3 | - | TRBD2 | TRBV19 | CASSISFAGVRDTQYF | TGTGCCAGTAGTATAAGCTTCGCGGGAGTGAGAGATACGCAGTATTTT
TRBJ1-2 | - | TRBD1 | TRBV7-2 | CASRRDSYGYTF | TGTGCCAGCAGAAGGGACAGCTATGGCTACACCTTC
TRBJ2-1 | - | - | TRBV6-2/TRBV6-3 | CASSLGGAGYNEQFF | TGTGCCAGCAGCCTAGGGGGGGCAGGATACAATGAGCAGTTCTTC
TRBJ1-5 | - | TRBD1 | TRBV7-2 | CASSLAGTEYQPQHF | TGTGCCAGCAGCTTAGCCGGGACAGAGTATCAGCCCCAGCATTTT
TRBJ2-1 | - | - | TRBV6-5 | CASRGSGNNEQFF | TGTGCCAGCAGAGGGTCCGGCAACAATGAGCAGTTCTTC
TRBJ2-3 | - | - | TRBV24-1 | CATSDSYRVTDTQYF | TGTGCCACCAGTGATTCGTACAGGGTGACAGATACGCAGTATTTT
TRBJ2-3 | - | - | TRBV11-3 | CASSKTTDTQYF | TGTGCCAGCAGCAAGACCACAGATACGCAGTATTTT
TRBJ2-3 | once | - | TRBV4-3 | CASSPATETSTDTQYF | TGCGCCAGCAGCCCCGCGACAGAGACTAGCACAGATACGCAGTATTTT
TRBJ2-2 | - | - | TRBV5-1 | CASSSAGELFF | TGCGCCAGCAGCTCCGCCGGGGAGCTGTTTTTT
TRBJ1-6 | - | - | TRBV28 | CASSDRQGGSPLHF | TGTGCCAGCAGTGACAGGCAGGGTGGTTCACCCCTCCACTTT
TRBJ1-1 | once | - | TRBV5-1 | CASSPGTSNTEAFF | TGCGCCAGCAGCCCAGGGACGTCGAACACTGAAGCTTTCTTT